The text below deals with one T cell receptor beta chain. Antigen specificity is unknown. These data belong to a study of CD8+ T cells in alopecia areata. Findings of the study overall: Scalp samples also yield sequences of resident alphabeta T cells from normal skin.

The CDR3 has 16 amino acids. Germline CDR1 and CDR2: LGHNA and YSLEER. The trim removed 3 bases at V and 4 bases at J, leaving 4 bases unmatched. RNA was extracted and reverse transcribed into cDNA as the sequencing template. Method: immunoSEQ multiplex PCR; TCRdb's copy keeps in-frame clones and lacks some. The repertoire holds about 180,000 clones, around 63% seen once, with 1.7% in the top ten. The TCR sequence derives from a human donor with alopecia areata. V and J are TRBV4-3 and TRBJ2-1, with 12 nucleotides matching TRBD2. Specimen: CD4+ T cells sorted from blood, collected at week 0. CDR3 DNA sequence: TGCGCCAGCAGCCAGAACCTAGCGGGGGGGTACAATGAGCAGTTCTTC. Amino acid sequence: CASSQNLAGGYNEQFF.